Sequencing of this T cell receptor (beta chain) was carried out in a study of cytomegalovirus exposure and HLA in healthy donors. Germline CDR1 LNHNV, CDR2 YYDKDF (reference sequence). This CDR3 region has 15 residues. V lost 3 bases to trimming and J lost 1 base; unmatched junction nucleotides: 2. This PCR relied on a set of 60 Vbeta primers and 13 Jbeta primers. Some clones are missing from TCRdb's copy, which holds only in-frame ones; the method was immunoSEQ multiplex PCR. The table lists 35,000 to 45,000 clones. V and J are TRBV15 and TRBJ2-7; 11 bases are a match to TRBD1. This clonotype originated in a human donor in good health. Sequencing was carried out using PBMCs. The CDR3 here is CATSSRDRGSYEQYF. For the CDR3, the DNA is TGTGCCACCAGCAGCCGGGACAGGGGGTCCTACGAGCAGTACTTC.